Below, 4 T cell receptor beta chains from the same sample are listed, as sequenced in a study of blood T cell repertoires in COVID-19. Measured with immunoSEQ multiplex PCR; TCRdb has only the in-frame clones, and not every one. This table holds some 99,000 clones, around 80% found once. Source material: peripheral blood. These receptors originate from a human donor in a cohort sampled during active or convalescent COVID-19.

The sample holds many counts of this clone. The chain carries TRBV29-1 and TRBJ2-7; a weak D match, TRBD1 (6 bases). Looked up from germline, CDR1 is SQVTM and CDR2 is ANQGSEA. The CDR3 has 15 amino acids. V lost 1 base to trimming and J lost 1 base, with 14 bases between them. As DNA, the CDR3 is TGCAGCGTTGAAGGTCGGGACACTTCGTCCTACGAGCAGTACTTC. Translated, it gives CSVEGRDTSSYEQYF.

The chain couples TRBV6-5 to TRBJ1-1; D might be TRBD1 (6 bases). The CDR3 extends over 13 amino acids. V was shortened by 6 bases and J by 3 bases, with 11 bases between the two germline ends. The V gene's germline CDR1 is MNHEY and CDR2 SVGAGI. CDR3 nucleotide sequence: TGTGCCAGCAGAGCCGGACAGTACACTGAAGCTTTCTTT. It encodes CASRAGQYTEAFF.

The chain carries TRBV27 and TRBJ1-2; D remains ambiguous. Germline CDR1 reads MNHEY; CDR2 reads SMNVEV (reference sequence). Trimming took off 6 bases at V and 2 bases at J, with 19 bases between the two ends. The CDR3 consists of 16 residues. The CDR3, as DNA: TGTGCCAGCAGCCCCTGGGTCCTCGGGGTGAACTATGGCTACACCTTC. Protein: CASSPWVLGVNYGYTF.

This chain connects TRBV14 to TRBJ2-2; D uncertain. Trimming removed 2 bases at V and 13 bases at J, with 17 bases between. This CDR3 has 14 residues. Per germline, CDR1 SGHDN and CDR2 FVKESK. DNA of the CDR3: TGTGCCAGCAGCCAATCACCCGTCCTGGTCGGGCTGTTTTTT. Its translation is CASSQSPVLVGLFF.